The source of this T cell receptor (beta chain) is a study of T cell responses to AZD1222 COVID-19 vaccine. About the research overall: The analysis combined second doses at about 4 or about 12 weeks.

As regards this clone: The antigen remains unidentified.

Study-level findings and limits: Seropositivity was recorded at baseline in only 6 or 7 AZD1222 recipients.

There are 15 residues in the CDR3. V shed 7 bases, J shed 3 bases, and the junction held 6 bases outside the gene matches. The germline gives CDR1 SNHLY, CDR2 FYNNEI. Data came from immunoSEQ multiplex PCR; TCRdb stores just in-frame clones and leaves some out. This table has fewer than 200,000 clones, about 87% appearing once. J is TRBJ1-4 and V is TRBV2; 9 nucleotides line up with TRBD1. The origin of this receptor is an adult in good health. The material was peripheral blood, obtained on day 0 of AZD1222 vaccination. This CDR3 reads CASNDRGGPNEKLFF. CDR3 coding DNA: TGTGCCAGCAATGACAGGGGGGGCCCTAATGAAAAACTGTTTTTT. Together with reference TRBV2 and TRBJ1-4, the CDR3 gives the full variable domain: EPEVTQTPSHQVTQMGQEVILRCVPISNHLYFYWYRQILGQKVEFLVSFYNNEISEKSEIFDDQFSVERPDGSNFTLKIRSTKLEDSAMYFCASNDRGGPNEKLFFGSGTQLSVL.